The 16 T cell receptor beta chains below were found in one sample sequenced in a study of OX40 agonist ivuxolimab in advanced cancers. TCRdb keeps only in-frame clones here, not all; method: immunoSEQ multiplex PCR. This sample carries fewer than 30,000 clones, 85% of them seen once, and the ten largest clones take roughly 50%. Here the sequenced sample was CD4+ or CD8+ T cells sorted from blood, taken in a trial of the OX40 agonist ivuxolimab. The receptors come from an adult with an advanced solid tumor such as melanoma, head and neck, liver or kidney cancer.

CDR3 region: CASSGLNPWGYTF. The CDR3 nucleotides are TGTGCCAGCAGTGGTTTGAATCCCTGGGGCTACACCTTC. The chain couples TRBV25-1 to TRBJ1-2; D not certain. Germline V CDR1 and CDR2: MGHDK, SYGVNS. The CDR3 sequence is 13 residues long. V was shortened by 4 bases and J by 8 bases, with 14 bases between the two germline ends.

The chain employs TRBV11-3 and TRBJ2-7; D is ambiguous. V was clipped by 1 base and J by 2 bases, with 9 bases between them. Germline V lookup: CDR1 SGHNT, CDR2 YENEEA. There are 14 residues in the CDR3. The CDR3 nucleotides read TGTGCCAGCAGCTTAGCTTTACGGCCCTACGAGCAGTACTTC. It codes for CASSLALRPYEQYF.

This clone was counted once. The CDR3 reads CANRLAPGPYGYTF. For the CDR3, the DNA is TGTGCAAATCGCTTAGCTCCAGGACCTTATGGCTACACCTTC. The chain recombines TRBV12-2 with TRBJ1-2. TRBV12-2 is annotated as a pseudogene. CDR3 length equals 14 residues.

This sequence joins TRBV14 and TRBJ1-3, with D perhaps matching TRBD1 (6 bases). The germline V gene encodes CDR1 SGHDN and CDR2 FVKESK. The CDR3 loop spans 13 amino acids. The germline V and J ends were trimmed by 7 bases and 2 bases, with 9 bases remaining between them. The DNA of the CDR3 is TGTGCCAGCACCAACAGGGCTGGAAACACCATATATTTT. This gives the protein CASTNRAGNTIYF.

V is TRBV15 and J is TRBJ2-7, with D possibly being TRBD2 (7 bases). The germline gives CDR1 LNHNV, CDR2 YYDKDF (reference sequence). This CDR3 is built from 12 residues. Trimming cost V 2 bases and J 7 bases, with 9 bases left between them. The CDR3 loop reads CATSRRGAEQYF. CDR3 DNA sequence: TGTGCCACCAGCAGACGGGGGGCAGAGCAGTACTTC.

This chain connects TRBV19 to TRBJ1-1; TRBD1 agrees at 10 bases. V was clipped by 5 bases and J by 2 bases; unmatched bases: 2. This CDR3 is 14 amino acids long. Germline assignment: CDR1 LNHDA and CDR2 SQIVND (reference sequence). CDR3 nucleotides: TGTGCCAGTAGTCCGACAGGGGGCAACACTGAAGCTTTCTTT. It codes for CASSPTGGNTEAFF.

In this sample, this clone turned up once. This chain uses TRBV13 with TRBJ2-3; the D call may be TRBD1 or TRBD2 (5 bases each). The length of the CDR3 is 14 residues. The V end lost 4 bases, the J end lost 2 bases, and 10 bases lay between the germline ends. Germline lookup yields CDR1 PRHDT and CDR2 FYEKMQ (reference sequence). The CDR3 spells CASSSRGATDTQYF. CDR3 coding DNA: TGTGCCAGCAGCTCCAGAGGGGCCACAGATACGCAGTATTTT.

The chain carries TRBV4-2 and TRBJ2-5, with D unresolved. Germline V CDR1 and CDR2: LGHNA, YNFKEQ. The CDR3 spans 12 residues. Trimming took off 5 bases at V and 4 bases at J, with 8 bases between the two ends. DNA of the CDR3: TGTGCCAGCAGCTTGTGGGGAGAGACCCAGTACTTC. Its protein is CASSLWGETQYF.

The chain has TRBV5-1 and TRBJ2-7; TRBD2 agrees at 10 bases. This CDR3 is 14 amino acids long. Germline assignment: CDR1 SGHRS and CDR2 YFSETQ. V shed 7 bases and J 3 bases; nucleotides not matched to a gene: 7. For the CDR3, the DNA is TGCGCCAGCTCCAGCGGGGGGGGACTCTACGAGCAGTACTTC. It yields the protein CASSSGGGLYEQYF. The whole variable domain, filled in from reference TRBV5-1 and TRBJ2-7, reads KAGVTQTPRYLIKTRGQQVTLSCSPISGHRSVSWYQQTPGQGLQFLFEYFSETQRNKGNFPGRFSGRQFSNSRSEMNVSTLELGDSALYLCASSSGGGLYEQYFGPGTRLTVT.

This chain connects TRBV4-2 to TRBJ2-1; tentative D call: TRBD1 (5 bases). Germline V gene sequence: CDR1 LGHNA, CDR2 YNFKEQ. The CDR3 has 15 amino acids. V was pared by 2 bases and J by 8 bases, with 16 bases between. CDR3 sequence: CASSQNGAGGDEQFF. CDR3 in DNA: TGTGCCAGCAGCCAAAATGGGGCAGGTGGGGATGAGCAGTTCTTC.

This clone occurred once. For the CDR3, the DNA is TGTGCCAGCAGCTCTCCGGGAGGTCATGCCGATGAGCAGTTCTTC. This gives the protein CASSSPGGHADEQFF. This chain connects TRBV28 to TRBJ2-1; 7 bases fit TRBD2. The CDR3 loop spans 15 amino acids. In germline, CDR1 is MDHEN, CDR2 SYDVKM. J was trimmed by 8 bases and V by 6 bases; bases with no gene match: 13.

The chain carries TRBV28 and TRBJ2-1; 8 bases line up with TRBD2. CDR1 and CDR2 from the germline V gene are MDHEN and SYDVKM. The CDR3 is 15 residues long. V was pared by 6 bases and J by 0 bases, with 4 bases of the junction left unmatched. CDR3 in amino acids: CASSRGGSSYNEQFF. In nucleotides, the CDR3 is TGTGCCAGCAGCCGGGGGGGAAGCTCCTACAATGAGCAGTTCTTC.

The chain couples TRBV19 to TRBJ2-7; 7 bases match TRBD2. Germline V gene sequence: CDR1 LNHDA, CDR2 SQIVND (reference sequence). There are 12 residues in the CDR3. With V trimmed by 5 bases and J by 6 bases, 4 bases remained unmatched. The CDR3 reads CASSDAGVEQYF. In DNA, the CDR3 is TGTGCCAGTAGTGATGCGGGGGTCGAGCAGTACTTC.

This rearrangement joins TRBV10-1 to TRBJ2-7, with TRBD2 as a possible D gene (5 bases). Germline CDR1 WNHNN, CDR2 SYGVQD (reference sequence). This CDR3 spans 13 amino acids. Between the trimmed V and J ends, which lost 3 bases and 1 base, there was a span of 7 bases. CDR3 sequence (DNA): TGCGCCAGCAGTGATCCGGGATCCTACGAGCAGTACTTC. Protein product: CASSDPGSYEQYF.

CDR3 in amino acids: CASSLLRTAHDEQFF. The DNA of the CDR3 is TGTGCCAGCAGTTTATTACGGACAGCTCACGATGAGCAGTTCTTC. The V gene is TRBV27, the J gene TRBJ2-1; perhaps TRBD1 as D (6 bases). The germline gives CDR1 MNHEY, CDR2 SMNVEV (reference sequence). V was trimmed by 1 base and J by 8 bases, leaving 15 bases between them. The CDR3 is 15 residues long.

V and J are TRBV6-5 and TRBJ1-1, with D uncertain. Per germline, CDR1 MNHEY and CDR2 SVGAGI. There are 14 residues in the CDR3. V gave up 1 base and J gave up 6 bases, with 12 bases separating them. The DNA for the CDR3 is TGTGCCAGCAGTTACTTAAGTGGTGGGGCTGAAGCTTTCTTT. Translating gives CASSYLSGGAEAFF.